The rows below give T cell receptor beta chains drawn from one sample of a study of CD8 T cells in Susac syndrome. TCRdb reanalysed the immunoSEQ multiplex PCR reads using MiXCR and keeps one entry per CDR3 protein. The sample has some 150,000 distinct CDR3 sequences; about 95% are singletons. The sequencing input was CD4+ T cells from PBMCs. The receptor set was obtained from a human donor with Susac syndrome. CDR3s include the opening cysteine and the closing phenylalanine or tryptophan.

>TRBV4-3
CASSQLIADNSPLHF
>TRBV4-3
CASSHRSGGRTEAFF
>TRBV12-3/TRBV12-4
CASNGAGPNRPQHF
>TRBV20-1
CSATLDTQYF
>TRBV4-1
CASSQVSRSETQYF
>TRBV9
CASSAGGTSGRETQYF
>TRBV12-3/TRBV12-4
CASAIGGAGSTEAFF
>TRBV18
CASSPLTGLGYEQYF
>TRBV15
CATSRNRYELGSYEQYF
>TRBV5-1
CASTHGLAGYEQYF
>TRBV5-4
CASSRGGAGYEQYF
>TRBV29-1
CSVRTKSDTQYF
>TRBV12-3/TRBV12-4
CASSFVQGGTEAFF
>TRBV5-6
CASSLAGGANQPQHF
>TRBV9
CASSVAQGQRDTQYF
>TRBV12-3/TRBV12-4
CASTRDRLYGYTF
>TRBV6-2/TRBV6-3
CASSWTTGTRGYTF
>TRBV18
CASSPDRAVSNQPQHF
>TRBV5-1
CASRSEPTYEQYF
>TRBV27
CASSRGTSPLHF
>TRBV12-3/TRBV12-4
CASSNRGQPLGGYTF
>TRBV7-2
CASSIQTGRHTEAFF
>TRBV29-1
CSVGGSGELFF
>TRBV12-5
CASGLPPGQGNQPQHF
>TRBV19
CASSIKTTVNQPQHF
>TRBV29-1
CSATQGRETQYF
>TRBV3-1
CASSHPGPAGYQETQYF
>TRBV12-3/TRBV12-4
CASSSGQGYSPLHF
>TRBV7-9
CASSLLAAPVEAFF
>TRBV29-1
CSAREAKNIQYF
>TRBV14
CASSQNLGADTQYF
>TRBV20-1
CSAPSGDRGYEQYF
>TRBV4-1
CASSQDRGYTF
>TRBV7-8
CASSLDFGVETQYF
>TRBV7-9
CASSVNREKLFF
>TRBV4-3
CASSPGVAGGAGEQFF
>TRBV6-5
CASSYLQGGSPLHF
>TRBV29-1
CSAEDRRKETQYF
>TRBV3-1
CASSQSSYEQYF
>TRBV18
CASSPSQGNYGYTF
>TRBV9
CASSPMGDNYGYTF
>TRBV29-1
CSVGREGGNTEAFF
>TRBV6-1
CASRRRQGAANYEQYF
>TRBV29-1
CSAGQGESYEQYF
>TRBV15
CATSRAPGTIVSDTQYF
>TRBV25-1
CASSEYGNRPYGYTF
>TRBV7-9
CASSLERGDTQYF
>TRBV9
CASSLSQGGASYEQYF
>TRBV4-1
CASSQVGLAPDEQYF
>TRBV19
CASSMIQGAQHF
>TRBV7-2
CASSLVVFYEQYF
>TRBV18
CASSPLPGTDTDTQYF
>TRBV15
CATSRDPLAGRDEQYF
>TRBV29-1
CSVVPRTGNTIYF
>TRBV19
CASSMGQLVTGELFF
>TRBV14
CASTNRIGTEAFF
>TRBV7-2
CASSTGQPNYGYTF
>TRBV7-9
CASSLEHQTEAFF
>TRBV7-9
CATTPGGLAGTDTQYF
>TRBV6-5
CASSYSTGQVPRF